Sequencing of this T cell receptor beta chain was carried out in a study of blood T cell repertoires in COVID-19. Background on the study: Whether acute or convalescent, the COVID-19 samples came from the United States, Italy and Spain. The analysed material was cDNA or gDNA that came from T cells, B-cell-depleted T cells, or PBMCs.

V dropped 0 bases and J dropped 4 bases, with 10 bases sitting between them. The V gene's germline CDR1 is SGHRS and CDR2 YFSETQ. CDR3 size: 14 residues. TCRdb keeps only in-frame clones here, not all; method: immunoSEQ multiplex PCR. The data show about 180,000 clones, approximately 80% seen once. The sequence was collected from a human donor in a cohort sampled during active COVID-19. The sequenced sample consisted of peripheral blood. This chain connects TRBV5-1 to TRBJ2-5, with D tentatively TRBD1 (5 bases). The CDR3 DNA reads as TGCGCCAGCAGCTTGGCCCCAGACAGAGAGACCCAGTACTTC. Translated: CASSLAPDRETQYF.